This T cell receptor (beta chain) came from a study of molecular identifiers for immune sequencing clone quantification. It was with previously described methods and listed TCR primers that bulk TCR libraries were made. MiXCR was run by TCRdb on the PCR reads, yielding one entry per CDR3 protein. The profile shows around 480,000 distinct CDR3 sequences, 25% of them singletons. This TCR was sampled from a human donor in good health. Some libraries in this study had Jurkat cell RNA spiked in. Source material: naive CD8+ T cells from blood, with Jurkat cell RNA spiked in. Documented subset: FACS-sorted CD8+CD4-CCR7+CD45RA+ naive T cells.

The CDR3 reads CASSLEGTRVEKLFF. DNA of the CDR3: TGTGCCAGCAGCTTAGAAGGGACAAGAGTTGAAAAACTGTTTTTT. V is TRBV7-6 and J is TRBJ1-4; D is possibly TRBD1 (6 bases). CDR3 length equals 15 residues. Trimming took off 1 base at V and 7 bases at J, with 13 bases between the two ends. Germline loops: CDR1 SGHVS, CDR2 FNYEAQ. Together with reference TRBV7-6 and TRBJ1-4, the CDR3 gives the full variable domain: GAGVSQSPRYKVTKRGQDVALRCDPISGHVSLYWYRQALGQGPEFLTYFNYEAQQDKSGLPNDRFSAERPEGSISTLTIQRTEQRDSAMYRCASSLEGTRVEKLFFGSGTQLSVL.